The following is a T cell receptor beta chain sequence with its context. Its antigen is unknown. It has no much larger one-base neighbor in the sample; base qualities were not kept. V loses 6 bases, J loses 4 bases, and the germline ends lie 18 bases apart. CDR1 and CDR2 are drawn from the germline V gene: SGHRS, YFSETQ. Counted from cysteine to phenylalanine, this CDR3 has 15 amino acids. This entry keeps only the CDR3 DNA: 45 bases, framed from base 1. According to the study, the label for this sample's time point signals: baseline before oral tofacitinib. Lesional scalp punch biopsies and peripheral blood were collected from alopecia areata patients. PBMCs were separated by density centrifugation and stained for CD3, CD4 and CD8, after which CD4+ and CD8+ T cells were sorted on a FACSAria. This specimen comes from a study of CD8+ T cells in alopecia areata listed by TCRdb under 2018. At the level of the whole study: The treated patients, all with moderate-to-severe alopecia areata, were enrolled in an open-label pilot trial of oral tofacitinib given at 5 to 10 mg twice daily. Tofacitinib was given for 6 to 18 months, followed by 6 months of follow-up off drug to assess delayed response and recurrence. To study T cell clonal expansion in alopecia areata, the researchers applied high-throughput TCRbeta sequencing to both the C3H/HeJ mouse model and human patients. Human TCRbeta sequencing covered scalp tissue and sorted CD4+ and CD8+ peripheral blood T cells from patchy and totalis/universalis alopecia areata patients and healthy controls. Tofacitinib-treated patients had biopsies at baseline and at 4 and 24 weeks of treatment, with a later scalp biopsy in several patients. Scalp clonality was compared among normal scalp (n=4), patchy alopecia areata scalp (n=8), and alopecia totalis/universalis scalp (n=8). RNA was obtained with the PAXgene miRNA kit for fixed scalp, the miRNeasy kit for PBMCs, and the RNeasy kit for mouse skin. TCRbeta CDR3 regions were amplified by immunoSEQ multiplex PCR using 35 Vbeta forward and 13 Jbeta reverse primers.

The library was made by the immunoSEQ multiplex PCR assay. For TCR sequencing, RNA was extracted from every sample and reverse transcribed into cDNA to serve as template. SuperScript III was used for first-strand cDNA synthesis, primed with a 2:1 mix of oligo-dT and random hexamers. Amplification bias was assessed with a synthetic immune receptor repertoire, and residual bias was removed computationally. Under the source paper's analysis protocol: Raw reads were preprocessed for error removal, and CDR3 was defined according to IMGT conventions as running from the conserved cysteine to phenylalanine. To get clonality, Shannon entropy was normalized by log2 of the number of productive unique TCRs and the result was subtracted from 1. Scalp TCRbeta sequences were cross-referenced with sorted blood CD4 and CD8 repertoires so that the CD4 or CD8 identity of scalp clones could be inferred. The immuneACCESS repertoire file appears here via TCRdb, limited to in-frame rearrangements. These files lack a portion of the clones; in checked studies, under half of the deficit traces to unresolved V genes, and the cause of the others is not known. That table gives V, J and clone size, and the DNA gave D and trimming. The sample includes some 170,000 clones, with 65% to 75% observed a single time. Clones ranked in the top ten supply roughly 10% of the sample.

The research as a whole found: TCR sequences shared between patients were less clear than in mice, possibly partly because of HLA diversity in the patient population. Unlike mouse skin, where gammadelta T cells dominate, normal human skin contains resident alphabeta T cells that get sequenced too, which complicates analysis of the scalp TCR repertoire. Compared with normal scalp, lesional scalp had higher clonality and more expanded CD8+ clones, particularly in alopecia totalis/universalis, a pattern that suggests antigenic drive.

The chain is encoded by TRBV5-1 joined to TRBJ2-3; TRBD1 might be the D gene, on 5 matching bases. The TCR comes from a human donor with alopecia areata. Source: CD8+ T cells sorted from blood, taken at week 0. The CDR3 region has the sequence CASKFQGTVADTQYF. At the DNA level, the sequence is TGCGCCAGCAAATTCCAGGGTACGGTGGCAGATACGCAGTATTTT.